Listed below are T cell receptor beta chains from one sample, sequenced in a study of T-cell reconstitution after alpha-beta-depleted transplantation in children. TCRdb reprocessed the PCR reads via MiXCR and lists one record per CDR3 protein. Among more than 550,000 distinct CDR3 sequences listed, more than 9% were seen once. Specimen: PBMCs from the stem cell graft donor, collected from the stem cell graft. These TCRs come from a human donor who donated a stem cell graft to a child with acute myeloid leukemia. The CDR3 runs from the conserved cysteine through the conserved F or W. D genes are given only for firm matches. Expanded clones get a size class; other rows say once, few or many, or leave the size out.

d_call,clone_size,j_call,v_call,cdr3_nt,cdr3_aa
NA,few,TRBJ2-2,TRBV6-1,TGTGCCAGCACCGATAGCCACACCGGGGAGCTGTTTTTT,CASTDSHTGELFF
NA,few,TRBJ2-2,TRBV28,TGTGCCAGCAGTTCAGGGGACTACACCGGGGAGCTGTTTTTT,CASSSGDYTGELFF
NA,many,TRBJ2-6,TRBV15,TGTGCCACCAGCAGAGATCAGGGGTTAGGCTCTGGGGCCAACGTCCTGACTTTC,CATSRDQGLGSGANVLTF
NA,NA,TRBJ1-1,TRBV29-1,TGCAGCGTTGATCAGGGCCTACTAGCTTTCTTT,CSVDQGLLAFF
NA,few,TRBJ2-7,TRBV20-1,TGCAGTGCGCGGGACAGCCAATCCTACGAGCAGTACTTC,CSARDSQSYEQYF
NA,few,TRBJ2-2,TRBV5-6,TGTGCCAGCAGCTTTTCTGTTTGGGGGGGCCGAAACACCGGGGAGCTGTTTTTT,CASSFSVWGGRNTGELFF
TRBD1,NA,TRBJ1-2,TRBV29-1,TGCAGCGTCCACGGACAGGGGGCCTATGGCTACACCTTC,CSVHGQGAYGYTF
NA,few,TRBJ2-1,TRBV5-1,TGCGCCAGCAGCTTGCCGGGTCTTTACAATGAGCAGTTCTTC,CASSLPGLYNEQFF
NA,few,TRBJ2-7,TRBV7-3,TGTGCCAGCAGCCCAAAGCCGGGACCGGTTTACGAGCAGTACTTC,CASSPKPGPVYEQYF
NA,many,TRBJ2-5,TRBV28,TGTGCCAGCGGAAGAGGGGCGGAGACCCAGTACTTC,CASGRGAETQYF
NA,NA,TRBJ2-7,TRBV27,TGTGCCAGCAGTGCCGACTTGTACGAGCAGTACTTC,CASSADLYEQYF
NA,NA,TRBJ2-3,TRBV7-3,TGTGCCAGCAGCTTGTCAGCGGAGACCACAGATACGCAGTATTTT,CASSLSAETTDTQYF
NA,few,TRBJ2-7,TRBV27,TGTGCCAGCAGTTCCGCTGGGGAGCAGTACTTC,CASSSAGEQYF
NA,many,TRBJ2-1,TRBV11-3,TGTGCCAGCAGCTTAGATCACTCGAGCTCCTACAATGAGCAGTTCTTC,CASSLDHSSSYNEQFF
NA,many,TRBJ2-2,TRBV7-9,TGTGCCAGCAGCCATCCCCGCGCTGGAGCGACAAACACCGGGGAGCTGTTTTTT,CASSHPRAGATNTGELFF
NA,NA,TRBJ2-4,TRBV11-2,TGTGCCAGCAGCTTAGAGACATTTGGGGGCATAGCCAAAAACATTCAGTACTTC,CASSLETFGGIAKNIQYF
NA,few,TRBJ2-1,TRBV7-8,TGTGCCAGCAGTATCGATCAGGTAGTCGATGAGCAGTTCTTC,CASSIDQVVDEQFF
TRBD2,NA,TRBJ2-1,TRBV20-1,TGCAGTGCTAGAGATCTGTTCCCTAGCGGGATCTCCTACAATGAGCAGTTCTTC,CSARDLFPSGISYNEQFF
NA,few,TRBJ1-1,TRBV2,TGTGCCAGCAGGCTACAGGGCGCGGCGGTTGAAGCTTTCTTT,CASRLQGAAVEAFF
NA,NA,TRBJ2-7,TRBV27,TGTGCCAGCAGCTCGAGACTGGAGAGCTACGAGCAGTACTTC,CASSSRLESYEQYF
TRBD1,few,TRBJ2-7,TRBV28,TGTGCCAGCAGCCCCCCAGGGGACAGGGAAACCTACGAGCAGTACTTC,CASSPPGDRETYEQYF
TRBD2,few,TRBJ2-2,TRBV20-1,TGCAGTGCTAGAGGGTCAAGGGGGACTAGCGGGAGGGCCGCGAACACCGGGGAGCTGTTTTTT,CSARGSRGTSGRAANTGELFF
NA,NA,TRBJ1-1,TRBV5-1,TGCGCCAGCAGCCCACAAGGGGAAGGGAACACTGAAGCTTTCTTT,CASSPQGEGNTEAFF
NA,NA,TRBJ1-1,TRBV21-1,TGTGCCAGCAGCAAAGGGGACAGGGTGTACACTGAAGCTTTCTTT,CASSKGDRVYTEAFF
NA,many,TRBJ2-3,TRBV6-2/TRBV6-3,TGTGCCAGCAGGCCATCGGGCGGCCGCACAGATACGCAGTATTTT,CASRPSGGRTDTQYF
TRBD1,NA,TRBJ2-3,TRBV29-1,TGCAGCGTTGATGGGGACAGTTTAAACACAGATACGCAGTATTTT,CSVDGDSLNTDTQYF
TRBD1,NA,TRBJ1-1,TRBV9,TGTGCCAGCAGCCTCCGTAGTAGGGGGACAGAGCAGAATACTGAAGCTTTCTTT,CASSLRSRGTEQNTEAFF
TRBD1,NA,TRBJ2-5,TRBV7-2,TGTGCCAGCAGCTTCACGACAGGGGGTTTAAGAGAGACCCAGTACTTC,CASSFTTGGLRETQYF
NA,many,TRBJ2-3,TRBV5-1,TGCGCCAGCAGTTTCGGATTCACAGATACGCAGTATTTT,CASSFGFTDTQYF
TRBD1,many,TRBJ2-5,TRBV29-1,TGCAGCCACCGGGGACAGGGGTTAGAGACCCAGTACTTC,CSHRGQGLETQYF
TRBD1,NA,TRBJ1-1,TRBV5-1,TGCGCCAGCAGCTGGGGGGGGACAGGGGGTACTGAAGCTTTCTTT,CASSWGGTGGTEAFF
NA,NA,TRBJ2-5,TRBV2,TGTGCCAGCAGTGAAAGCGTGAGAACAACACAACAAGAGACCCAGTACTTC,CASSESVRTTQQETQYF
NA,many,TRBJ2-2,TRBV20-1,TGCAGTGCTAGAGATCTGGATATTGCGAACACCGGGGAGCTGTTTTTT,CSARDLDIANTGELFF